The 22 T cell receptor beta chains below all came from one sample that was sequenced in a study of T cell responses to AZD1222 COVID-19 vaccine. TCRdb's copy holds only in-frame clones and misses some; the assay was immunoSEQ multiplex PCR. This sample has 120,000 to 150,000 clones, with 85% to 95% found just once. The source material was peripheral blood, sampled on day 0 of AZD1222 vaccination. These receptors all come from an adult in good health.

This chain joins TRBV29-1 and TRBJ2-5; TRBD1 agrees at 7 bases. This CDR3 has 16 amino acids. V was clipped by 0 bases and J by 4 bases; unmatched bases: 11. The V gene's germline CDR1 is SQVTM and CDR2 ANQGSEA. DNA of the CDR3: TGCAGCGTTGAAGACGGGTTAAAGGGGGCTGGAGAGACCCAGTACTTC. It is translated as CSVEDGLKGAGETQYF.

This chain joins TRBV5-6 and TRBJ2-2, with 7 bases that match TRBD1. The V and J ends lost 0 bases and 3 bases, in that order; junction bases with no gene match: 2. CDR3 length equals 15 residues. Germline V gene sequence: CDR1 SGHDT, CDR2 YYEEEE. The CDR3 loop is CASSLGDRDTGELFF. The CDR3 coding sequence is TGTGCCAGCAGCTTGGGAGACAGGGACACCGGGGAGCTGTTTTTT.

CDR3 DNA: TGTGCCAGCAGCCCTAGCGGGATCGGGCAGTACTTC. Its translation: CASSPSGIGQYF. This chain connects TRBV14 to TRBJ2-7; 9 bases line up with TRBD2. The CDR3 has 12 residues. Germline CDR1 SGHDN, CDR2 FVKESK. Losses at the gene ends were 4 bases for V and 9 bases for J; bases not matched to a gene: 4.

The chain joins TRBV29-1 to TRBJ2-7; D gene uncertain. Deletions cut 7 bases from V and 5 bases from J, with 12 bases between. CDR1 SQVTM and CDR2 ANQGSEA come from the germline V gene. This CDR3 spans 11 amino acids. For the CDR3, the DNA is TGCAGCGGGTATATATACGACGAGCAGTACTTC. It encodes CSGYIYDEQYF.

The genes are TRBV7-9 and TRBJ1-3; D is unclear. Germline V CDR1 and CDR2: SEHNR, FQNEAQ (reference sequence). This CDR3 comprises 13 residues. Trimming took 11 bases from V and 0 from J, leaving 11 bases between them. The CDR3 reads CAGEGPSGNTIYF. CDR3 sequence (DNA): TGTGCCGGGGAGGGCCCCTCTGGAAACACCATATATTTT.

This clone was recorded once. Written as DNA, the CDR3 is TGTGCCAGCAGTACGGGACTAGGAAGGGACGAGCAGTACTTC. The encoded protein is CASSTGLGRDEQYF. The chain combines TRBV6-5 with TRBJ2-7; TRBD2 aligns across 8 bases. CDR3 length equals 14 residues. Germline V gene sequence: CDR1 MNHEY, CDR2 SVGAGI. V was clipped by 5 bases and J by 5 bases; unmatched bases: 8.

The gene calls are TRBV5-6 and TRBJ2-1; 8 positions agree with TRBD2. CDR3 length: 15 residues. The germline V gene has CDR1 SGHDT and CDR2 YYEEEE. V gave up 4 bases and J gave up 4 bases; unmatched junction bases: 7. Here the CDR3 DNA reads TGTGCCAGCAGCCTGCGCGGGAGGCAGTACAATGAGCAGTTCTTC. It yields the protein CASSLRGRQYNEQFF.

The chain's CDR3 is CASSRSRGAGNTIYF. The CDR3 nucleotides are TGCGCCAGCAGCCGGTCTCGGGGAGCCGGAAACACCATATATTTT. The chain couples TRBV4-1 to TRBJ1-3; D is uncertain. Per the germline V gene, CDR1 is MGHRA and CDR2 is YSYEKL. CDR3 length: 15 amino acids. The V end lost 4 bases, the J end lost 4 bases, and 14 bases lay between the germline ends.

V is TRBV9 and J is TRBJ2-3; TRBD2 agrees at 9 bases. V lost 2 bases to trimming and J lost 6 bases; unmatched junction nucleotides: 7. CDR1 SGDLS and CDR2 YYNGEE come from the germline V gene. This CDR3 has 15 residues. CDR3: CASSVMGGGADTQYF. In nucleotides, the CDR3 is TGTGCCAGCAGCGTCATGGGCGGGGGGGCTGATACGCAGTATTTT.

This rearrangement joins TRBV29-1 to TRBJ1-1; D remains ambiguous. Germline V gene sequence: CDR1 SQVTM, CDR2 ANQGSEA. Trimming took off 8 bases at V and 1 base at J, with 8 bases between the two ends. The CDR3 has 11 residues. Here the CDR3 reads CSSTRNTEAFF. DNA for the CDR3: TGCAGCAGCACGAGGAACACTGAAGCTTTCTTT. Drawing the rest from reference TRBV29-1 and TRBJ1-1, the complete variable domain is SAVISQKPSRDICQRGTSLTIQCQVDSQVTMMFWYRQQPGQSLTLIATANQGSEATYESGFVIDKFPISRPNLTFSTLTVSNMSPEDSSIYLCSSTRNTEAFFGQGTRLTVV.

The genes are TRBV21-1 and TRBJ2-7; the table calls TRBD1, which could not be checked here. TRBV21-1 is listed as a pseudogene. The CDR3 consists of 12 residues. The CDR3 bases are TGTGCCAGCAGCAAAGGCAGGCGCGAGCAGTACTTC. Amino acids: CASSKGRREQYF.

The genes are TRBV10-3 and TRBJ2-6, with D tentatively TRBD1 (5 bases). CDR1 and CDR2 from the germline V gene are ENHRY and SYGVKD. The CDR3 extends over 15 amino acids. V lost 6 bases to trimming and J lost 0 bases, with 9 bases between them. Written as DNA, the CDR3 is TGTGCCATCAGGCCGACAGACTCTGGGGCCAACGTCCTGACTTTC. As protein: CAIRPTDSGANVLTF.

This chain links TRBV5-6 with TRBJ2-1, with 7 bases fitting TRBD1. V lost 6 bases, J lost 6 bases, and 6 bases stayed unmatched. CDR1 is SGHDT, CDR2 YYEEEE, per germline. CDR3 size: 13 residues. The CDR3 loop reads CASNPTGFNEQFF. The CDR3 DNA follows: TGTGCCAGCAACCCGACAGGGTTCAATGAGCAGTTCTTC. The variable domain in full, with the rest retrieved from reference TRBV5-6 and TRBJ2-1, is DAGVTQSPTHLIKTRGQQVTLRCSPKSGHDTVSWYQQALGQGPQFIFQYYEEEERQRGNFPDRFSGHQFPNYSSELNVNALLLGDSALYLCASNPTGFNEQFFGPGTRLTVL.

V usage is TRBV5-4 and J usage is TRBJ1-4; D gene unclear. The V gene's germline CDR1 is SGHNT and CDR2 YYREEE (reference sequence). The V and J ends lost 4 bases and 3 bases respectively, with 13 bases between them. This CDR3 has 15 amino acids. The DNA of the CDR3 is TGTGCCAGCAGCGCCTATACGGCGGCTAATGAAAAACTGTTTTTT. It codes for CASSAYTAANEKLFF.

This clone came up once. The rearrangement links TRBV18 to TRBJ1-1, with D uncertain. The CDR3 is 14 residues long. With 0 bases removed from V and 3 bases from J, the gap between germline ends came to 8 bases. CDR1 and CDR2 (germline): KGHSH, LQKENI. DNA for the CDR3: TGTGCCAGCTCACCACCGATAAGGGACACTGAAGCTTTCTTT. It is translated as CASSPPIRDTEAFF.

The V call is TRBV9, the J call TRBJ1-3; possibly TRBD1 for D (5 bases). The CDR3 consists of 16 residues. V was cut by 3 bases and J by 3 bases, with 16 bases left in between. Germline V gene data show CDR1 as SGDLS and CDR2 as YYNGEE. CDR3 bases: TGTGCCAGCAGCGGGCCCTCGGGGGGGAATGGAAACACCATATATTTT. Translating gives CASSGPSGGNGNTIYF.

The chain combines TRBV6-4 with TRBJ1-1; D unclear. V was trimmed by 1 base and J by 4 bases, leaving 7 bases between them. Germline CDR1 MRHNA, CDR2 SNTAGT. The CDR3 has 13 residues. CDR3: CASSDLKGTEAFF. CDR3 bases: TGTGCCAGCAGTGACTTGAAGGGCACTGAAGCTTTCTTT.

V usage is TRBV7-9 and J usage is TRBJ2-3; no definite D call. Germline loops: CDR1 SEHNR, CDR2 FQNEAQ (reference sequence). The V and J ends lost 2 bases and 1 base respectively, with 13 bases between them. The CDR3 runs 16 residues. CDR3 bases: TGTGCCAGCAGCTTATTAGCACCCAGCGGCACAGATACGCAGTATTTT. Its translation: CASSLLAPSGTDTQYF.

The V gene is TRBV12-3 or TRBV12-4, the J gene TRBJ1-2; no clear D. There are 13 residues in the CDR3. V lost 6 bases to trimming and J lost 7 bases, with 15 bases between them. The DNA of the CDR3 is TGTGCCAGCAGCCTCCGGGAAAGGAGTGGCTACACCTTC. This translates into CASSLRERSGYTF.

The rearrangement joins TRBV11-1 to TRBJ1-1; tentatively, D is TRBD1 (5 bases). The V gene lost 4 bases and the J gene lost 6 bases, with 9 bases spanning the gap. Per the germline V gene, CDR1 is SGHAT and CDR2 is FQDESV (reference sequence). The CDR3 sequence is 12 residues long. The CDR3 sequence is CASSWGGPEAFF. The DNA of the CDR3 is TGTGCCAGCAGCTGGGGCGGCCCTGAAGCTTTCTTT.

The rearrangement joins TRBV2 to TRBJ2-2; D gene unclear. Germline loops: CDR1 SNHLY, CDR2 FYNNEI. V was pared by 8 bases and J by 4 bases, with 11 bases between. The CDR3 totals 13 residues. CDR3 residues: CASGGETTGELFF. CDR3 bases: TGTGCCAGCGGTGGCGAAACCACCGGGGAGCTGTTTTTT. Drawing the rest from reference TRBV2 and TRBJ2-2, the complete variable domain is EPEVTQTPSHQVTQMGQEVILRCVPISNHLYFYWYRQILGQKVEFLVSFYNNEISEKSEIFDDQFSVERPDGSNFTLKIRSTKLEDSAMYFCASGGETTGELFFGEGSRLTVL.

In this sample, this clone turned up once. The chain links TRBV5-1 to TRBJ2-1; D possibly corresponds to TRBD2 (5 bases). The V gene lost 0 bases and the J gene lost 0 bases, with 10 bases spanning the gap. This CDR3 has 16 residues. Looked up from germline, CDR1 is SGHRS and CDR2 is YFSETQ. CDR3 residues: CASSLDGISSYNEQFF. CDR3 nucleotides: TGCGCCAGCAGCTTGGACGGGATTAGCTCCTACAATGAGCAGTTCTTC.